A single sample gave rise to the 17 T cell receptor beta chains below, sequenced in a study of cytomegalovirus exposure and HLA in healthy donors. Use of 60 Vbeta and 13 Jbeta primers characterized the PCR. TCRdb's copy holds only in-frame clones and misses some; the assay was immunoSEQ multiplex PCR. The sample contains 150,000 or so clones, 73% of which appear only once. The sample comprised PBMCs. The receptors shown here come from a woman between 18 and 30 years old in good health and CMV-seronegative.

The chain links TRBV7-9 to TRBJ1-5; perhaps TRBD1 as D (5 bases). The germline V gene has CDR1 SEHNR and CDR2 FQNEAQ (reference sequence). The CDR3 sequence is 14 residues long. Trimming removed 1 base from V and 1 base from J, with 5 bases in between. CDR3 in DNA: TGTGCCAGCAGCTTAGAGGGGAGCAATCAGCCCCAGCATTTT. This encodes CASSLEGSNQPQHF. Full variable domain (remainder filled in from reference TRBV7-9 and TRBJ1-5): DTGVSQNPRHKITKRGQNVTFRCDPISEHNRLYWYRQTLGQGPEFLTYFQNEAQLEKSRLLSDRFSAERPKGSFSTLEIQRTEQGDSAMYLCASSLEGSNQPQHFGDGTRLSIL.

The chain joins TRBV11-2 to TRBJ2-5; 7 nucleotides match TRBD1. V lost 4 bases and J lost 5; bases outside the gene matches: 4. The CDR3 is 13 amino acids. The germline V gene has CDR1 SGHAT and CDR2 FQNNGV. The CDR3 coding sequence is TGTGCCAGCAGCTCACAGGGGTGGGAGACCCAGTACTTC. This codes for CASSSQGWETQYF.

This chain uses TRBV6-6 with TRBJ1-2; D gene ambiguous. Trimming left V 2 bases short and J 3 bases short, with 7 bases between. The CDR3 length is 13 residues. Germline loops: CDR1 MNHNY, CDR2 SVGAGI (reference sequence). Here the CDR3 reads CASSYTPDYGYTF. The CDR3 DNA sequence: TGTGCCAGCAGTTACACCCCAGACTATGGCTACACCTTC.

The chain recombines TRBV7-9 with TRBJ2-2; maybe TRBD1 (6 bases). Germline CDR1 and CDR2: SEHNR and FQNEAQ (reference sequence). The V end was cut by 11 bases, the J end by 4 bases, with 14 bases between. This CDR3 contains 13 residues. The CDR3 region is CAGHRDLTGELFF. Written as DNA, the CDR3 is TGTGCCGGACACAGGGATCTCACCGGGGAGCTGTTTTTT.

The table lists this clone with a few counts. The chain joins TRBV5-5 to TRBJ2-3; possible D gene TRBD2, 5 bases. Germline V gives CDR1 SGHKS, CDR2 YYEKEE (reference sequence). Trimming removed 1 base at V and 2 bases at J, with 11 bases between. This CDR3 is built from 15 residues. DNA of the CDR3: TGTGCCAGCAGCTTGATACGGGGTGTCACAGATACGCAGTATTTT. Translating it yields CASSLIRGVTDTQYF.

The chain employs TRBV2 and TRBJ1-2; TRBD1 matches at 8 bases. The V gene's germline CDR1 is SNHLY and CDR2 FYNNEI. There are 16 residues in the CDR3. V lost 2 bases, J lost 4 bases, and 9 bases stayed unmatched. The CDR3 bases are TGTGCCAGCAGTGAATCGGCTGGACAGGGATTCTATGGCTACACCTTC. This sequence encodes CASSESAGQGFYGYTF.

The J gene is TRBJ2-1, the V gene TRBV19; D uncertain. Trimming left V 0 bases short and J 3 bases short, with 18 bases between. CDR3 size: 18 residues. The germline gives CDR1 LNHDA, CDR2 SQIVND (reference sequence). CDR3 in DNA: TGTGCCAGTAGTATAGATCTCCCTGGTATGAAGAGCTACAATGAGCAGTTCTTC. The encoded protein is CASSIDLPGMKSYNEQFF.

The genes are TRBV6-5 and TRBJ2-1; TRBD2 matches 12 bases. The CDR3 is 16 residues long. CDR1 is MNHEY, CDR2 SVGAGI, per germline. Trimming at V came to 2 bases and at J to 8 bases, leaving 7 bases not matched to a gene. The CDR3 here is CASSYIASGGADEQFF. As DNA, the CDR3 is TGTGCCAGCAGTTACATCGCTAGCGGGGGGGCCGATGAGCAGTTCTTC.

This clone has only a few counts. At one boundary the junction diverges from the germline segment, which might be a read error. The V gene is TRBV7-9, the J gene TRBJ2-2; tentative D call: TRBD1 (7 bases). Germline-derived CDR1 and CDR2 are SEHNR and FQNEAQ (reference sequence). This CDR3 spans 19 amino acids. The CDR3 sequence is CSSRSRQGSAGFNTGELFF. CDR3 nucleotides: TGTTCCAGCAGGTCACGACAGGGTTCGGCGGGGTTCAACACCGGGGAGCTGTTTTTT.

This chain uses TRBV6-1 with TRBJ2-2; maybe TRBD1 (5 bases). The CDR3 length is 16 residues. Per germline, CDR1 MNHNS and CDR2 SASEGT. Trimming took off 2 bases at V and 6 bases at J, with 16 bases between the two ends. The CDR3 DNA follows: TGTGCCAGCAGTGAAATTTTTGGGGTAGGGGCCGGGGAGCTGTTTTTT. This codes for CASSEIFGVGAGELFF.

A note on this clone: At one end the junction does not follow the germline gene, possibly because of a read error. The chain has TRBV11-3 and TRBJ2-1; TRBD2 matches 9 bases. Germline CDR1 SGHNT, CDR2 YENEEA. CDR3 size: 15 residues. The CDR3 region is CAGSVTSGLGNEQFF. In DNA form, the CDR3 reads TGTGCCGGCAGCGTTACTAGCGGGTTGGGCAATGAGCAGTTCTTC.

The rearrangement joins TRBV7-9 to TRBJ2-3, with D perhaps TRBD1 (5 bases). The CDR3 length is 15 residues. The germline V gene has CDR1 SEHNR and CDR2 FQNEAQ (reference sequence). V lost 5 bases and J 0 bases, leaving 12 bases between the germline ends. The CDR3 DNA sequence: TGTGCCAGCAGCAGACAGTCTTCTAGCACAGATACGCAGTATTTT. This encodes CASSRQSSSTDTQYF.

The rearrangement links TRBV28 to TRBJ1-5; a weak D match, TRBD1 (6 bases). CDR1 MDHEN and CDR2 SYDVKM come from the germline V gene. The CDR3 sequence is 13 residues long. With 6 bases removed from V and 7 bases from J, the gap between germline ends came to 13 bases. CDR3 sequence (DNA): TGTGCCAGCAGACTACAGGGATACCAGCCCCAGCATTTT. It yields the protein CASRLQGYQPQHF.

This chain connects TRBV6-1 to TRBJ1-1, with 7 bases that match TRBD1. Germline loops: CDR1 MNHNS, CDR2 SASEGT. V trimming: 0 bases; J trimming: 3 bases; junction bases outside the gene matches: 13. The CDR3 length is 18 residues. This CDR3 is CASSEAGRQGWVYTEAFF. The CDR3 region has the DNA TGTGCCAGCAGTGAAGCAGGCAGACAGGGTTGGGTTTACACTGAAGCTTTCTTT.

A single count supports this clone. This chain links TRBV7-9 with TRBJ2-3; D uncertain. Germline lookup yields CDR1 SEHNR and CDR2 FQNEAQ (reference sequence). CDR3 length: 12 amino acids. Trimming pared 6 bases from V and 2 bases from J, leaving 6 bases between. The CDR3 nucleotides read TGTGCCAGCAGGCTAACCACAGATACGCAGTATTTT. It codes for CASRLTTDTQYF.

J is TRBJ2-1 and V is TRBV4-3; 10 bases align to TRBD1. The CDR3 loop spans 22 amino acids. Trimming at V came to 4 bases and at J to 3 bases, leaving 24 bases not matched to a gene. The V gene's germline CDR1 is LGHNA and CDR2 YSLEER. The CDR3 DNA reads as TGCGCCAGCAGCCGACATGTAAACCCGGGACAGGGGCCGGGACTACTCTACAATGAGCAGTTCTTC. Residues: CASSRHVNPGQGPGLLYNEQFF.

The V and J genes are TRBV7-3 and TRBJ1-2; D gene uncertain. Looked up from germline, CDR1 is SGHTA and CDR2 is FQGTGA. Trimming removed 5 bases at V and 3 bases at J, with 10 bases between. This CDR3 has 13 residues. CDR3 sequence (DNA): TGTGCCAGCAGCCCGACCGGGGACTATGGCTACACCTTC. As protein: CASSPTGDYGYTF.